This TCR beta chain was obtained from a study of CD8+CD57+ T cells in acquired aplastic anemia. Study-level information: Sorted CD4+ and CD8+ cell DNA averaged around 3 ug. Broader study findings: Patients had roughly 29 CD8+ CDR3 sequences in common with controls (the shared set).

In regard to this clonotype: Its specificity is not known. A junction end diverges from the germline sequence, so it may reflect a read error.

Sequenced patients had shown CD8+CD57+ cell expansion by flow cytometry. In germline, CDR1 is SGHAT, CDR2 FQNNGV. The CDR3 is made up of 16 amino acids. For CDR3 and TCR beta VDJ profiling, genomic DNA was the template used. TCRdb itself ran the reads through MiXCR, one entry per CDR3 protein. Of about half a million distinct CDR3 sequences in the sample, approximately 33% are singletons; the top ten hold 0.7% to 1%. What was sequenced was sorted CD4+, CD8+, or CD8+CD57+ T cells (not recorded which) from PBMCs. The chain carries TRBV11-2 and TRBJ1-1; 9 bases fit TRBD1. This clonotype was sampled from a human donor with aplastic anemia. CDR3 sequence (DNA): TGTTCCAGCAGCTTATACCACGGGGGACAGGGCTCTGAAGCTTTCTTT. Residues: CSSSLYHGGQGSEAFF.